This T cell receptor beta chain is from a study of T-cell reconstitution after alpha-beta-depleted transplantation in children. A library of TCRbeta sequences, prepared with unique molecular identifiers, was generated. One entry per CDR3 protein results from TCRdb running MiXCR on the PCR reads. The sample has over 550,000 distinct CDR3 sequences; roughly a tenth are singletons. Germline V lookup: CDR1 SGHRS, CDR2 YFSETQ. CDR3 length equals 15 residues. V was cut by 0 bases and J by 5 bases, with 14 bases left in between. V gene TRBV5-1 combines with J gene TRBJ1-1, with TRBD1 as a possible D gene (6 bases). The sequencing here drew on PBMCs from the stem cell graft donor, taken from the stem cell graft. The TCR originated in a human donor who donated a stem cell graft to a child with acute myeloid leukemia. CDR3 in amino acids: CASSLDVGAGTEAFF. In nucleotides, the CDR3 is TGCGCCAGCAGCTTGGACGTGGGGGCGGGGACTGAAGCTTTCTTT.